This T cell receptor beta chain emerged from a study of neurological immune-mediated disorders. Time point given: technical triplicate 2. In germline, CDR1 is SGHTA, CDR2 FQGNSA. The germline V and J ends were trimmed by 2 bases and 7 bases, with 14 bases remaining between them. There are 15 residues in the CDR3. The sample holds many counts of this clonotype. TCRdb reprocessed the 5' RACE reads via MiXCR and lists one record per CDR3 protein. Of about 59,000 distinct CDR3 sequences in the sample, approximately 25% were seen once. Sequencing input: PBMCs. This TCR was sampled from a man aged 60 to 69 with HTLV-1-associated myelopathy (HAM/TSP). The genes are TRBV7-2 and TRBJ2-2; TRBD1 or TRBD2 may be the D gene (6 bases each). CDR3 sequence reads: CASSLKLGGIGELFF. The CDR3 nucleotides read TGTGCCAGCAGCTTAAAACTCGGGGGCATCGGGGAGCTGTTTTTT.